This T cell receptor beta chain was retrieved from a study of blood T cell repertoires in COVID-19. Study-wide background: T cells, B-cell-depleted T cells, or PBMCs supplied cDNA or gDNA.

Per the authors' pipeline: It was from reference gene primer amplification that nucleated cell counts were estimated. Repertoires were generated with immunoSEQ multiplex PCR, while TCRdb's copy carries only in-frame clones and drops some. The V and J calls and the clone size are those of that table, but D and trimming were determined from the DNA. The data hold approximately 250,000 clones, with roughly 88% observed a single time. Sequences were obtained from peripheral blood. The receptor was isolated from a woman in her 70s with COVID-19, enrolled during active disease.

The CDR3 region has the DNA TGTGGGTCAGCGACCTCCTACGAGCAGTACTTC. Translating gives CGSATSYEQYF. The J gene is TRBJ2-7, the V gene TRBV19; no definite D call. Germline V lookup: CDR1 LNHDA, CDR2 SQIVND (reference sequence). CDR3 size: 11 residues. Using reference TRBV19 and TRBJ2-7 for the parts outside the CDR3, the full variable domain is DGGITQSPKYLFRKEGQNVTLSCEQNLNHDAMYWYRQDPGQGLRLIYYSQIVNDFQKGDIAEGYSVSREKKESFPLTVTSAQKNPTAFYLCGSATSYEQYFGPGTRLTVT.